The clone carrying this T cell receptor beta chain has a count of ten or more. Its antigen is currently unknown. TCRdb re-called the multiplex PCR reads through MiXCR, storing one row per CDR3 protein. The repertoire has 100,000 to 150,000 distinct CDR3 sequences, just under 20% of them found once; the top ten carry about 3.5%. CDR3 length equals 15 residues. Trimming stripped 6 bases from V and 0 bases from J, with 15 bases between. The germline V gene encodes CDR1 MNHEY and CDR2 SVGAGI. Breast cancer patients provided tissue from their axillary draining lymph nodes. The source of the sample is a study of breast tumors, draining lymph nodes, adjacent tissues. Study results and limitations: Tumor repertoires ranked between lymph nodes and nontumor tissue in diversity, with V and J gene preferences. Luminal-like breast cancer showed significantly greater tumor-nontumor repertoire similarity than basal-like breast cancer did. Most tumor T cells seemingly derive from lymph node, then expand in tumor. Data only fit, rather than demonstrated, lymph node origin of most tumor T cells.

The TCR comes from a female donor with breast cancer. Some clones in this sample may be carry-over from other donors' samples. V is TRBV6-5 and J is TRBJ2-7; D is perhaps TRBD1 or TRBD2 (5 bases each). The sample consisted of axillary lymph node tissue. CDR3 DNA: TGTGCCAGCAGGGCCGGGACGGGGAACTCCTACGAGCAGTACTTC. It specifies CASRAGTGNSYEQYF.